These 23 T cell receptor beta chains share one sample of origin, sequenced in a study of T-cell reconstitution after alpha-beta-depleted transplantation in children. Unique molecular identifiers featured in how the TCRbeta library was prepared. Via MiXCR, TCRdb re-called the PCR reads, giving one row per CDR3 protein. The profile shows over 200,000 distinct CDR3 sequences, roughly a tenth of them singletons. Sequencing was performed on PBMCs, taken before TCRalphabeta/CD19-depleted stem cell transplant. The receptors were sampled from a child younger than two with acute myeloid leukemia, due to receive a stem cell transplant.

V is TRBV10-3 and J is TRBJ2-1; 8 bases align to TRBD2. With V trimmed by 5 bases and J by 0 bases, 15 bases remained unmatched. There are 19 residues in the CDR3. Germline loops: CDR1 ENHRY, CDR2 SYGVKD. CDR3 sequence (DNA): TGTGCCATCAGTCTCCCGTGGGTAGCGGGACCCCCCTCCTACAATGAGCAGTTCTTC. The encoded protein is CAISLPWVAGPPSYNEQFF.

This clonotype was detected a few times. A much larger clone lies a single base off, so this may be a read error. The gene calls are TRBV24-1 and TRBJ2-1, with D unresolved. Germline assignment: CDR1 KGHDR and CDR2 SFDVKD. The CDR3 sequence is 15 residues long. This chain's CDR3 is CVTSEVDRLGNEQFF. CDR3 in DNA: TGTGTCACCAGTGAGGTGGACCGGCTAGGGAATGAGCAGTTCTTC.

In its sample, this clonotype was seen a few times. The chain has TRBV7-9 and TRBJ2-5; D is possibly TRBD1 (5 bases). Germline CDR1 reads SEHNR; CDR2 reads FQNEAQ (reference sequence). Trimming pared 2 bases from V and 5 bases from J, leaving 21 bases between. This CDR3 region has 17 residues. Here the CDR3 reads CASSLMSTGNSWETQYF. CDR3 bases: TGTGCCAGCAGCTTAATGAGTACAGGAAATTCCTGGGAGACCCAGTACTTC.

This clonotype was seen at least ten times. The V and J genes are TRBV7-2 and TRBJ1-2; no clear D gene. Germline assignment: CDR1 SGHTA and CDR2 FQGNSA. Trimming removed 4 bases from V and 3 bases from J, with 12 bases in between. CDR3 length equals 14 residues. The DNA of the CDR3 is TGTGCCAGCAGCTCCTCGACGGGATACTATGGCTACACCTTC. This sequence encodes CASSSSTGYYGYTF.

The sample holds many counts of this clonotype. J is TRBJ2-5 and V is TRBV7-2; TRBD1 matches at 9 bases. The CDR3 consists of 14 residues. Germline CDR1 SGHTA, CDR2 FQGNSA. After removal of 4 bases from V and 5 bases from J, the junction contained 5 bases not matched to a gene. The CDR3, as DNA: TGTGCCAGCAGCTCCCGGGACAGGGTCGAGACCCAGTACTTC. This codes for CASSSRDRVETQYF.

This clonotype was found many times. This chain links TRBV28 with TRBJ2-5; no firm D call. V shed 7 bases and J shed 2 bases, with 8 bases lying between them. The CDR3 loop spans 12 amino acids. Germline V lookup: CDR1 MDHEN, CDR2 SYDVKM. This chain's CDR3 is CASTSFQETQYF. The CDR3 nucleotides are TGTGCCAGCACATCTTTTCAAGAGACCCAGTACTTC.

This clonotype showed up many times. This chain joins TRBV7-3 and TRBJ2-1; 7 positions match TRBD1. CDR3 length: 15 residues. V gave up 1 base and J gave up 2 bases; unmatched junction bases: 2. Germline lookup yields CDR1 SGHTA and CDR2 FQGTGA. CDR3 sequence: CASSLNQGAYNEQFF. In DNA form, the CDR3 reads TGTGCCAGCAGCTTAAACCAGGGGGCCTACAATGAGCAGTTCTTC.

This clonotype was counted ten times or more. J is TRBJ1-2 and V is TRBV6-2 or TRBV6-3; D is unclear. V was pared by 2 bases and J by 0 bases, with 16 bases between. Per germline, CDR1 MNHEY and CDR2 SVGEGT. The CDR3 extends over 17 amino acids. CDR3 amino acids: CASSYGGSLNSNYGYTF. The DNA for the CDR3 is TGTGCCAGCAGTTACGGAGGCAGCCTAAACTCTAACTATGGCTACACCTTC.

This clonotype occurred many times. This chain uses TRBV28 with TRBJ1-3; 9 bases agree with TRBD1. Germline CDR1 MDHEN, CDR2 SYDVKM. Trimming cost V 11 bases and J 4 bases; bases outside gene matches: 6. CDR3 length: 13 amino acids. The CDR3 nucleotides read TGTGCCGTAACAGGGGGCGCGGGAAACACCATATATTTT. This sequence encodes CAVTGGAGNTIYF. Complete variable domain (other parts from reference TRBV28 and TRBJ1-3): DVKVTQSSRYLVKRTGEKVFLECVQDMDHENMFWYRQDPGLGLRLIYFSYDVKMKEKGDIPEGYSVSREKKERFSLILESASTNQTSMYLCAVTGGAGNTIYFGEGSWLTVV.

This clonotype came up many times. The chain recombines TRBV3-1 with TRBJ2-7; D not resolved. This CDR3 comprises 15 residues. Between the trimmed V and J ends, which lost 0 bases and 3 bases, there was a span of 12 bases. CDR1 and CDR2 (germline): LGHDT, YNNKEL (reference sequence). CDR3 DNA sequence: TGTGCCAGCAGCCAAGATTTGCTTAGGGTCTACGAGCAGTACTTC. The encoded protein is CASSQDLLRVYEQYF.

This clonotype was seen ten or more times. The CDR3 DNA follows: TGCGCCAGCAGCCCAACAGGTTCCATTGGAAACACCATATATTTT. The encoded protein is CASSPTGSIGNTIYF. V gene TRBV5-1 combines with J gene TRBJ1-3, with D perhaps matching TRBD1 (5 bases). Germline V CDR1 and CDR2: SGHRS, YFSETQ. The CDR3 is 15 residues long. The V gene lost 4 bases and the J gene lost 3 bases, with 14 bases spanning the gap.

The chain employs TRBV20-1 and TRBJ1-1; the match to TRBD1 covers 7 bases. CDR3 length: 13 residues. Germline trimming cut 2 bases from V and 10 bases from J; bases unmatched to any gene: 10. Looked up from germline, CDR1 is DFQATT and CDR2 is SNEGSKA (reference sequence). The CDR3 DNA sequence: TGCAGTGCTAGACACACGACAGGGAGGATAGCTTTCTTT. Encoded protein: CSARHTTGRIAFF.

This clonotype was found many times. The V gene is TRBV19, the J gene TRBJ1-1; TRBD1 matches at 11 bases. The V and J ends lost 2 bases and 5 bases, in that order; junction bases with no gene match: 13. Germline loops: CDR1 LNHDA, CDR2 SQIVND (reference sequence). The CDR3 consists of 18 residues. CDR3 sequence (DNA): TGTGCCAGTAGTATATGGAGGTGGACAGGGGGCCGGGGGACTGAAGCTTTCTTT. It specifies CASSIWRWTGGRGTEAFF. The variable domain in full, with the rest retrieved from reference TRBV19 and TRBJ1-1, is DGGITQSPKYLFRKEGQNVTLSCEQNLNHDAMYWYRQDPGQGLRLIYYSQIVNDFQKGDIAEGYSVSREKKESFPLTVTSAQKNPTAFYLCASSIWRWTGGRGTEAFFGQGTRLTVV.

At least ten counts were recorded for this clonotype. V and J are TRBV5-1 and TRBJ2-5; TRBD2 matches 9 bases. CDR1 is SGHRS, CDR2 YFSETQ, per germline. The CDR3 is 15 residues long. V shed 4 bases and J 1 base; nucleotides not matched to a gene: 5. The CDR3 DNA follows: TGCGCCAGCAGCCCGGGACTAGCCTTCCAAGAGACCCAGTACTTC. Its protein is CASSPGLAFQETQYF.

This clonotype was recorded at least ten times. The J gene is TRBJ2-5, the V gene TRBV7-3, with TRBD1 identical over 9 bases. Per germline, CDR1 SGHTA and CDR2 FQGTGA. This CDR3 spans 18 amino acids. Unmatched junction bases numbered 9, after V lost 1 base and J lost 0 bases. The CDR3 DNA follows: TGTGCCAGCAGCTTAAATCCGCCAGGGACAGGGTACCAAGAGACCCAGTACTTC. Its protein is CASSLNPPGTGYQETQYF.

Notes on this clonotype: Possible read error: a much larger clone is one base away. The conserved phenylalanine or tryptophan normally closing the CDR3 is absent here, so this likely arose from a read error. The V gene is TRBV20-1, the J gene TRBJ2-3; 12 positions agree with TRBD2. The V and J ends lost 0 bases and 6 bases, in that order; junction bases with no gene match: 7. The CDR3 totals 16 residues. Germline values: CDR1 DFQATT, CDR2 SNEGSKA (reference sequence). CDR3 sequence reads: CSARDLGTSGSDTQYL. The CDR3, as DNA: TGCAGTGCTAGAGATCTCGGGACTAGCGGGTCGGATACGCAGTATTTA.

The table lists this clonotype with many counts. J is TRBJ2-7 and V is TRBV13, with TRBD1 matching 7 bases. J was trimmed by 4 bases and V by 5 bases; bases with no gene match: 11. Germline V gives CDR1 PRHDT, CDR2 FYEKMQ (reference sequence). CDR3 size: 15 residues. The CDR3 DNA reads TGTGCCAGCAGCGTCGGGACAGCCGGGTATTACGAGCAGTACTTC. Translation: CASSVGTAGYYEQYF. The variable domain in full, completed from reference TRBV13 and TRBJ2-7, reads AAGVIQSPRHLIKEKRETATLKCYPIPRHDTVYWYQQGPGQDPQFLISFYEKMQSDKGSIPDRFSAQQFSDYHSELNMSSLELGDSALYFCASSVGTAGYYEQYFGPGTRLTVT.

This clonotype has at least ten counts. The CDR3 loop reads CATSGGGTGSNQPQHF. The CDR3 DNA follows: TGTGCCACCAGTGGTGGCGGCACAGGGAGCAATCAGCCCCAGCATTTT. The gene calls are TRBV24-1 and TRBJ1-5, with a tentative D call TRBD1 (6 bases). Germline V gene sequence: CDR1 KGHDR, CDR2 SFDVKD. Trimming shortened V by 5 bases and J by 1 base, and 14 bases separated the two germline ends. The CDR3 runs 16 residues.

The sample holds many counts of this clonotype. The chain employs TRBV20-1 and TRBJ2-1; the match to TRBD2 covers 12 bases. V shed 7 bases, J shed 2 bases, and the junction held 6 bases outside the gene matches. CDR1 and CDR2 from the germline V gene are DFQATT and SNEGSKA (reference sequence). This CDR3 region has 15 residues. CDR3 DNA sequence: TGCAGTGTCCCGACTAGCGGGAGACCCTACAATGAGCAGTTCTTC. Its protein is CSVPTSGRPYNEQFF.

Here the CDR3 DNA reads TGTGTCGACAGCTTCTATGGCTACACCTTC. Its protein product is CVDSFYGYTF. The chain uses TRBV19 and TRBJ1-2; the D gene is possibly TRBD1 (5 bases). Germline values: CDR1 LNHDA, CDR2 SQIVND (reference sequence). The CDR3 runs to 10 residues.

Remarks on this clonotype: One base away lies a much larger clone, so this may be a sequencing read error. This rearrangement joins TRBV4-3 to TRBJ2-2; D is perhaps TRBD2 (5 bases). The CDR3 is 17 amino acids. The germline CDR1 and CDR2 sequences are LGHNA and YSLEER. CDR3 DNA sequence: TGCGCCAGCAGCCAAGAGATCGACCTCCTGAACACCGGGGAGCCGTTTTTT. This sequence encodes CASSQEIDLLNTGEPFF.

This clonotype was seen at least ten times. The V gene is TRBV20-1, the J gene TRBJ2-1, with 7 bases fitting TRBD2. There are 15 residues in the CDR3. J was trimmed by 0 bases and V by 2 bases; bases with no gene match: 4. The germline gives CDR1 DFQATT, CDR2 SNEGSKA (reference sequence). The DNA for the CDR3 is TGCAGTGCTAGATTCGGGGGGAGCTCCTACAATGAGCAGTTCTTC. As protein: CSARFGGSSYNEQFF.

In this sample, this clonotype turned up many times. The chain recombines TRBV2 with TRBJ2-4; D perhaps matches TRBD1 (5 bases). CDR3 size: 14 residues. Germline V gene sequence: CDR1 SNHLY, CDR2 FYNNEI. V lost 6 bases to trimming and J lost 5 bases, with 14 bases between them. CDR3 region: CASSFTGYQNIQYF. In DNA, the CDR3 is TGTGCCAGCAGCTTCACAGGCTACCAAAACATTCAGTACTTC.